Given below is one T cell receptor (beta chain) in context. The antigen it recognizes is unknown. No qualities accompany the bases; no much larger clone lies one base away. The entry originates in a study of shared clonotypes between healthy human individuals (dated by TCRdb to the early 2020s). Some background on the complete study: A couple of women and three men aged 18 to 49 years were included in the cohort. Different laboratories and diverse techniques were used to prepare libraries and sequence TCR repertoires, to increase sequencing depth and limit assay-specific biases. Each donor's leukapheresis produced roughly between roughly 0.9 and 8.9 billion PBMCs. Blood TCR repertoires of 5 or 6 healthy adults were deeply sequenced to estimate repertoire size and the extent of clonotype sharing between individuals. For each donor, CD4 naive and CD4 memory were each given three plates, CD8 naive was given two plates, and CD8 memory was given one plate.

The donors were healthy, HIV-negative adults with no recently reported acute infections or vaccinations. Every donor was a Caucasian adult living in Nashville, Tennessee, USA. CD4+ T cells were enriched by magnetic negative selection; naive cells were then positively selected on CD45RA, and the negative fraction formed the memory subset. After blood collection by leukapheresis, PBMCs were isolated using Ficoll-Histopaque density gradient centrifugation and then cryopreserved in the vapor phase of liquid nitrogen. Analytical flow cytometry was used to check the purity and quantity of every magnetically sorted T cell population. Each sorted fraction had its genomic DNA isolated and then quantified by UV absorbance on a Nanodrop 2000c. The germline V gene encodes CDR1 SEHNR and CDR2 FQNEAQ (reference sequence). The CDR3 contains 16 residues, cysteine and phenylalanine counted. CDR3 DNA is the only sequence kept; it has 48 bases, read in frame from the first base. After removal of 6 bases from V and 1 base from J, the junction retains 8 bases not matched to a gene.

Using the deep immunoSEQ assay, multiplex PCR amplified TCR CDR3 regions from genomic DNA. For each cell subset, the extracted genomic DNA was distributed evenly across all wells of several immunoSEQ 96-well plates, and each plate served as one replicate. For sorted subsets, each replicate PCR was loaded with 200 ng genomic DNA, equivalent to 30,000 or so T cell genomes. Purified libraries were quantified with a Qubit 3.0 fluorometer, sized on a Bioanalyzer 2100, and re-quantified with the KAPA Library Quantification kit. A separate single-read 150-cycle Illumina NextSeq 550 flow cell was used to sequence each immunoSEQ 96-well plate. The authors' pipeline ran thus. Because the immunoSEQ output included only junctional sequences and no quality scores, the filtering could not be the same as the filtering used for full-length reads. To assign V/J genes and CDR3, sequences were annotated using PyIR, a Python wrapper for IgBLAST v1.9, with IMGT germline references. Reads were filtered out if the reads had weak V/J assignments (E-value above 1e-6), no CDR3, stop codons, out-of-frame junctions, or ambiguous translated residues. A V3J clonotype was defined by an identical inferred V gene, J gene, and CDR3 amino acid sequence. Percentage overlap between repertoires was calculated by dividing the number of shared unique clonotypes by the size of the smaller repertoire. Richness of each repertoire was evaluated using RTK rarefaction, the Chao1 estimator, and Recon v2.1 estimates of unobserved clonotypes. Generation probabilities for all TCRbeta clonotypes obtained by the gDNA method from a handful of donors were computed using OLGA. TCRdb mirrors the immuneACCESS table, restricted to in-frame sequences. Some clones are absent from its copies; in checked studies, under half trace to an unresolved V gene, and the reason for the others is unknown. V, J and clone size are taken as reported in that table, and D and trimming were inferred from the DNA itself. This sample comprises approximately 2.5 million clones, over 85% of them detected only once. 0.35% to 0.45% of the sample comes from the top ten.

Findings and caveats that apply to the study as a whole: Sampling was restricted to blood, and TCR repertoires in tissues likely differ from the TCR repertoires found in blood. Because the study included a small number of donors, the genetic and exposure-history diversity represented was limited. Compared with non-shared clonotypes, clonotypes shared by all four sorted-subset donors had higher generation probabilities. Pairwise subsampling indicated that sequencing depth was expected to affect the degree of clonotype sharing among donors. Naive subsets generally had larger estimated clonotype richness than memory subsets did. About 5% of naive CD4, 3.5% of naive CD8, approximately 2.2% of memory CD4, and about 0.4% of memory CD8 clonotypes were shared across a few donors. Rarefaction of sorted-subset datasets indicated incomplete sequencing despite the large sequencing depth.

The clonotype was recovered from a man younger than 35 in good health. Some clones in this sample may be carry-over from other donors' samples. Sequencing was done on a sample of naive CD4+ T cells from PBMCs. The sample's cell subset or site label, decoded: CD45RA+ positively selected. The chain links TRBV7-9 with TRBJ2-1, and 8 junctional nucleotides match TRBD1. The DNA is TGTGCCAGCAGACAGGGACAGGCCTTATCCTACAATGAGCAGTTCTTC. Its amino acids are CASRQGQALSYNEQFF.